Following are 12 T cell receptor beta chains from one sample sequenced in a study of T cells in Graves' hyperthyroidism and ophthalmopathy. Regions amplified from RNA transcripts were the TCR beta CDR3 regions. The HTBI set primed first-round TCR CDR3 RT-PCR. TCRdb ran MiXCR on the multiplex PCR reads and lists one entry per CDR3 protein. This sample has over 350,000 distinct CDR3 sequences, with about an eighth found just once. Sequenced input: blood. The receptors were sampled from a man aged 50-59 years with Graves' ophthalmopathy.

This clonotype was observed many times. This rearrangement joins TRBV11-2 to TRBJ2-5; no reliable D call. From germline, CDR1 is SGHAT and CDR2 FQNNGV. The CDR3 contains 14 residues. Trimming removed 3 bases from V and 1 base from J, with 9 bases in between. For the CDR3, the DNA is TGTGCCAGCAGCTTTGGCAACTTCCAAGAGACCCAGTACTTC. Translating gives CASSFGNFQETQYF.

The chain carries TRBV12-3 or TRBV12-4 and TRBJ1-6; D is ambiguous. There are 15 residues in the CDR3. Between the trimmed V and J ends, which lost 6 bases and 5 bases, there was a span of 14 bases. In DNA form, the CDR3 reads TGTGCCAGCAGATCTGACCGCCTGAATAATTCACCCCTCCACTTT. Protein: CASRSDRLNNSPLHF.

This clonotype was detected ten times or more. This sequence joins TRBV7-3 and TRBJ2-1; D could derive from TRBD1 or TRBD2 (5 bases each). This CDR3 spans 14 amino acids. With 5 bases removed from V and 7 bases from J, the gap between germline ends came to 15 bases. Per germline, CDR1 SGHTA and CDR2 FQGTGA. In DNA, the CDR3 is TGTGCCAGCAGCCTCGGAATGGGACGTAATGAGCAGTTCTTC. This encodes CASSLGMGRNEQFF.

This clonotype has ten or more counts. The CDR3 bases are TGTGCCAGCAGCTGGCCGGGGGAAGCAACTGAAGCTTTCTTT. Translated, it gives CASSWPGEATEAFF. This chain uses TRBV7-9 with TRBJ1-1, with TRBD1 as a possible D gene (5 bases). Germline CDR1 SEHNR, CDR2 FQNEAQ (reference sequence). V dropped 4 bases and J dropped 5 bases, with 14 bases sitting between them. CDR3 length: 14 residues.

The V and J genes are TRBV5-8 and TRBJ2-5, with a tentative D call TRBD1 (5 bases). Germline lookup yields CDR1 SGHTS and CDR2 YDEGEE. The V and J ends lost 0 bases and 5 bases respectively, with 11 bases between them. The CDR3 has 14 amino acids. The CDR3 spells CASSLGQGFETQYF. CDR3 DNA sequence: TGTGCCAGCAGCTTGGGTCAGGGATTTGAGACCCAGTACTTC.

This clonotype has a count of ten or more. V and J are TRBV28 and TRBJ2-4; the match to TRBD1 covers 9 bases. Trimming removed 5 bases from V and 1 base from J; junction bases left unmatched: 24. Germline assignment: CDR1 MDHEN and CDR2 SYDVKM. The CDR3 extends over 22 amino acids. For the CDR3, the DNA is TGTGCCAGCAGTGGGGTGGACAGGGGCTGGGGGCTGGATCACTTGGCCAAAAACATTCAGTACTTC. Protein product: CASSGVDRGWGLDHLAKNIQYF. The variable domain in full, with the rest retrieved from reference TRBV28 and TRBJ2-4, is DVKVTQSSRYLVKRTGEKVFLECVQDMDHENMFWYRQDPGLGLRLIYFSYDVKMKEKGDIPEGYSVSREKKERFSLILESASTNQTSMYLCASSGVDRGWGLDHLAKNIQYFGAGTRLSVL.

The chain carries TRBV4-2 and TRBJ1-1; no definite D call. The CDR3 is 13 residues long. Trimming took off 0 bases at V and 1 base at J, with 3 bases between the two ends. Germline CDR1 is LGHNA and CDR2 is YNFKEQ. The DNA for the CDR3 is TGTGCCAGCAGCCAAGAGGAGAACACTGAAGCTTTCTTT. Protein: CASSQEENTEAFF.

This clonotype was counted ten times or more. The CDR3 DNA follows: TGTGCCAGCAGCCCCCGGACTGTAAGGGGCCACAATGAGCAGTTCTTC. Translated: CASSPRTVRGHNEQFF. The rearrangement uses TRBV7-8 and TRBJ2-1, with D tentatively TRBD1 or TRBD2 (5 bases each). Germline V gene sequence: CDR1 SGHVS, CDR2 FQNEAQ. The CDR3 has 16 residues. Trimming took 5 bases from V and 5 from J, leaving 19 bases between them.

Ten or more counts support this clonotype. The chain employs TRBV7-3 and TRBJ1-2; D is perhaps TRBD1 (5 bases). This CDR3 spans 15 amino acids. CDR1 is SGHTA, CDR2 FQGTGA, per germline. Trimming removed 5 bases from V and 3 bases from J, with 16 bases in between. CDR3 in amino acids: CASSPLGGVDYGYTF. The CDR3 DNA sequence: TGTGCCAGCAGCCCCCTGGGGGGGGTTGACTATGGCTACACCTTC.

The sample holds many counts of this clonotype. The chain is built from TRBV5-8 and TRBJ2-3, with TRBD2 matching 11 bases. The length of the CDR3 is 18 residues. The germline CDR1 and CDR2 sequences are SGHTS and YDEGEE. After removal of 4 bases from V and 0 bases from J, the junction contained 10 bases not matched to a gene. The chain's CDR3 is CASSNGTSGLPSTDTQYF. CDR3 nucleotides: TGTGCCAGCAGCAACGGGACTAGCGGACTTCCGAGCACAGATACGCAGTATTTT.

Many counts were recorded for this clonotype. The rearrangement links TRBV20-1 to TRBJ2-3; no reliable D call. From germline, CDR1 is DFQATT and CDR2 SNEGSKA (reference sequence). The V end lost 0 bases, the J end lost 4 bases, and 8 bases lay between the germline ends. This CDR3 comprises 13 residues. Here the CDR3 DNA reads TGCAGTGCTAGAGACAGGTTCTCAGATACGCAGTATTTT. This translates into CSARDRFSDTQYF.

This clonotype was detected a few times. This sequence joins TRBV6-1 and TRBJ1-2; 7 bases fit TRBD1. The germline V gene encodes CDR1 MNHNS and CDR2 SASEGT. There are 17 residues in the CDR3. Unmatched junction bases numbered 17, after V lost 5 bases and J lost 5 bases. CDR3 nucleotide sequence: TGTGCCAGCAGTTCATTAAGGACAGGCCCATTAAGATATGGCTACACCTTC. The encoded protein is CASSSLRTGPLRYGYTF.